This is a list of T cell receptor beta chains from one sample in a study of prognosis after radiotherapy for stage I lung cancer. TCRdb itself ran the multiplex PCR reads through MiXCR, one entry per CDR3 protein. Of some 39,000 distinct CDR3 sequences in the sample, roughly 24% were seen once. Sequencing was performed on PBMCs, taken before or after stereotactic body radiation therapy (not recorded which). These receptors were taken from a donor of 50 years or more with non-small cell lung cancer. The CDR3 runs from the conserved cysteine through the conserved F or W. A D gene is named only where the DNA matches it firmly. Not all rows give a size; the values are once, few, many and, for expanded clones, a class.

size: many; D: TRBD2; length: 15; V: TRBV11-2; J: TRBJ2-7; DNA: TGTGCCAGCAGCTTAGGGGTAGCGGGAAATATTAAGCAGTACTTC; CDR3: CASSLGVAGNIKQYF
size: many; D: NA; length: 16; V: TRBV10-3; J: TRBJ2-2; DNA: TGTGCCATCAGTGAGTCCCTACGGGGGTCAGACGGGGAGCTGTTTTTT; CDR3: CAISESLRGSDGELFF
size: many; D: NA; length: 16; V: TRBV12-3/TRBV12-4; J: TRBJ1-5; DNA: TGTGCCAGCAGTTCCGAGGGGGGGGTAGGCAATCAGCCCCAGCATTTT; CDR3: CASSSEGGVGNQPQHF
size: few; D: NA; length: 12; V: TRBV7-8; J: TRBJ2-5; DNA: TGTGCCAGCAGCCCACCCTCCGGAACCCAGTACTTC; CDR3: CASSPPSGTQYF
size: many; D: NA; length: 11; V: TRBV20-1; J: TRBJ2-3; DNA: TGCAGTGCTCCCTTAGGGGAGCCGCAGTATTTT; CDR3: CSAPLGEPQYF
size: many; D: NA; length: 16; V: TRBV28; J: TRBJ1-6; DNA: TGTGCCAGCAGTTCCGGGAATAAAGGGAATAATTCACCCCTCCACTTT; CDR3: CASSSGNKGNNSPLHF
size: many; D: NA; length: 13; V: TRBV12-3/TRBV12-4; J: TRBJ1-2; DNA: TGTGCCAGCAGTTTTGGGACGGTGGGTACCTACACCTTC; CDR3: CASSFGTVGTYTF
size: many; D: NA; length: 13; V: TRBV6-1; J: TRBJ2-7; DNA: TGTGCCAGCAGTAGGAGACATTTTGGGGAGCAGTACTTC; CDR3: CASSRRHFGEQYF
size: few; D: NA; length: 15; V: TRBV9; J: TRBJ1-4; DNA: TGTGCCAGCAGCACAGTGGGGTTGGCTAATGAAAAACTGTTTTTT; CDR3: CASSTVGLANEKLFF
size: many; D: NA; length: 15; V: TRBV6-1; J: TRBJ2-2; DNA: TGTGCCAGCAGAGAGGGGTTGATGTTTGCCGGGGAGCTGTTTTTT; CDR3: CASREGLMFAGELFF
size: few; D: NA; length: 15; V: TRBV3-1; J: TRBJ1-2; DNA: TGTGCCAGCAGCCTGAGGGGGGGGGAAAACTATGGCTACACCTTC; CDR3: CASSLRGGENYGYTF
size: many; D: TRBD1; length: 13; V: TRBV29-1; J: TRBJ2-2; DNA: TGCAGCGTGTCCGGGACAGGATTCGGGGAGCTGTTTTTT; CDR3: CSVSGTGFGELFF
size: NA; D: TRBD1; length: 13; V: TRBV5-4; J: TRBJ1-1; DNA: TGTGCCAGCAGCCGGGACAGTAACACTGAATCTTTCTTT; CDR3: CASSRDSNTESFF
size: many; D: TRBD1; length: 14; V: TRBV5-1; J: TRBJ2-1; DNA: TGCGCCAGCAGCCCCGACAGGGTATGGGAGGAGCAGTTCTTC; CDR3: CASSPDRVWEEQFF
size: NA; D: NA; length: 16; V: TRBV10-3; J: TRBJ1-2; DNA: TGTGCCATCAGCAAGGGTACCCGGGTCGCGGCCTATGGCTACACCTTC; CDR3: CAISKGTRVAAYGYTF
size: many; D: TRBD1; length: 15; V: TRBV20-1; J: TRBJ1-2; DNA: TGCAGTGCTACCAGCAATAGTAGGGGGCTCTATGGCTACACCTTC; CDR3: CSATSNSRGLYGYTF
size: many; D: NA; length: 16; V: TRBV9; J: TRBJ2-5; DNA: TGTGCCAGCAGCCTTTCCAGCTCCAGGTACCAAGAGACCCAGTACTTC; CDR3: CASSLSSSRYQETQYF
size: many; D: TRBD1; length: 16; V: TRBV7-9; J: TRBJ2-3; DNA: TGTGCCAGCAGCTCACTTGGGACAGGGGGGACAGATACGCAGTATTTT; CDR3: CASSSLGTGGTDTQYF
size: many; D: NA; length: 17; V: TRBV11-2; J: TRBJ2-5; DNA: TGTGCCAGCAGCCCCTCGGGACAAAGGGTGGGACAAGAGACCCAGTACTTC; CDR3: CASSPSGQRVGQETQYF
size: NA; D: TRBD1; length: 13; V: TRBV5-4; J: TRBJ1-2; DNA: TGTGCCAGCAGCTTGGGACAGGGGGATGGCTACACCTTC; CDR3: CASSLGQGDGYTF
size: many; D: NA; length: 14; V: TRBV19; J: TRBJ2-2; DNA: TGTGCCAGCACCAAACAGCGAAACACCGGGGAGCTGTTTTTT; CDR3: CASTKQRNTGELFF
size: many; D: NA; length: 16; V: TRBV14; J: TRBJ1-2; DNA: TGTGCCAGCAGCCAAGATTGGGAGGGGCTGTCTAGTGGCTACACCTTC; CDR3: CASSQDWEGLSSGYTF
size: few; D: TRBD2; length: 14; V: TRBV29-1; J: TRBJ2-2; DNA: TGCAGCGCCGGTTCTAGCGGGAACACCGGGGAGCTGTTTTTT; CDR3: CSAGSSGNTGELFF
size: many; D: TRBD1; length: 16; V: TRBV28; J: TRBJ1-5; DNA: TGTGCCAGCAGTAATCCGGGACAGGGGAACAATCAGCCCCAGCATTTT; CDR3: CASSNPGQGNNQPQHF
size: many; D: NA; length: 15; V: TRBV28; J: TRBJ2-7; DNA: TGTGCCAGCAGTTCCTTCGGGGGAAGCTCCTACGAGCAGTACTTC; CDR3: CASSSFGGSSYEQYF
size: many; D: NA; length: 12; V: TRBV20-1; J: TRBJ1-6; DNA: TGCAGTGCCGAACCAAATAATTCACCCCTCCACTTT; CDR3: CSAEPNNSPLHF
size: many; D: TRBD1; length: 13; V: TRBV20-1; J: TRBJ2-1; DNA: TGCAGTGCCCGAGGACAGGCGCACAATGAGCAGTTCTTC; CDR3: CSARGQAHNEQFF
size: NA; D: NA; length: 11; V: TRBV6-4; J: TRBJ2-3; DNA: TGTGCCAGAAGTTTATCTGATACGCAGTATTTT; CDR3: CARSLSDTQYF
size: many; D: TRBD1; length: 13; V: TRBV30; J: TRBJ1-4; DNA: TGTGCCTGCACGACAGGGCTGGGTGAAAAACTGTTTTTT; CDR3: CACTTGLGEKLFF
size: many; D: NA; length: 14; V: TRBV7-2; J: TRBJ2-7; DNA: TGTGCCAGCAGCTCAGCTAACGTGGCGAGGGAGCAGTACTTC; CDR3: CASSSANVAREQYF
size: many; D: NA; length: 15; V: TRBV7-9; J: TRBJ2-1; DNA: TGTGCCAGCACCATAGGACTAACCGACCCCAATGAGCAGTTCTTC; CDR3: CASTIGLTDPNEQFF
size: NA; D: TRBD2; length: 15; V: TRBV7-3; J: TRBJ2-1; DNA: TGTGCCAGCAGCAGCGGGAGGGCCTCTTTTCATGAGCAGTTCTTC; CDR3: CASSSGRASFHEQFF
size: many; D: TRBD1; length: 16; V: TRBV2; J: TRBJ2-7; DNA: TGTGCCAGCAGTCGAGAGGGGGCAGGGACACTGTGGGAGCAGTACTTC; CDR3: CASSREGAGTLWEQYF
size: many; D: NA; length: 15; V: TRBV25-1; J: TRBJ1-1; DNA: TGTGCCAGCAGTGGCTCCGGGGTACGGAACACTGAAGCTTTCTTT; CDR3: CASSGSGVRNTEAFF
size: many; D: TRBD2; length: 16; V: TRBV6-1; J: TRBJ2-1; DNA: TGTGCCAGCAGTGAAGCGCAAGGACTAGCGGGATATGAGCAGTTCTTC; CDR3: CASSEAQGLAGYEQFF
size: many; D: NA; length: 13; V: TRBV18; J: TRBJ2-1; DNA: TGTGCCAGCTCACCTGCGCAGGGTCGGGAGCAGTTCTTC; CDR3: CASSPAQGREQFF
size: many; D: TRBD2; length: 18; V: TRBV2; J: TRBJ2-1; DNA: TGTGCCAGCAGTCAAAACATAAGAACGGGACTAGCGGGGGGGTACGAGTTCTTC; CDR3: CASSQNIRTGLAGGYEFF
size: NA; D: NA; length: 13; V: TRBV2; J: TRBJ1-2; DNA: TGCGCCAGCAGTGAAAATACGATAGGTGGCTACACCTTC; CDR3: CASSENTIGGYTF
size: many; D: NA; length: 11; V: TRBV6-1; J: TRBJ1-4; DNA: TGTGCCAGCAAAAATAATGAAAAACTGTTTTTT; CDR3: CASKNNEKLFF
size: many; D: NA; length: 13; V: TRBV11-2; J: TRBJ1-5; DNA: TGTGCCAGCAGCTTAGGAAGTCGTCAGCCCCAGCATTTT; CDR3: CASSLGSRQPQHF
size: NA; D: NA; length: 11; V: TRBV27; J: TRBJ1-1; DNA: TGTGCCAGCAGATTAGGGGATGAAGCTTTCTTT; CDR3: CASRLGDEAFF
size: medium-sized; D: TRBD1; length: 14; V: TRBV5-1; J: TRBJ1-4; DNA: TGCGCCAGCAGCCGGGACAGGGCGTATGAAAAACTGTTTTTT; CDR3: CASSRDRAYEKLFF
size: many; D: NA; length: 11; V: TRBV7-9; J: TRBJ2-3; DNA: TGTGCCAGCAGCTATTTAGATACGCAGTATTTT; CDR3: CASSYLDTQYF
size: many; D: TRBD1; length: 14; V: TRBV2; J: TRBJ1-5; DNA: TGTGCCAGCAACGGACAGGGGGCCGGGCAGCCCCAGCATTTT; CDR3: CASNGQGAGQPQHF
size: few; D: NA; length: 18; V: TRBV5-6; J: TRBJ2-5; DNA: TGTGCCAGCAGCTTGAGGGAGCGGCACCTAGCCCTTAAAGAGACCCAGTACTTC; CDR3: CASSLRERHLALKETQYF
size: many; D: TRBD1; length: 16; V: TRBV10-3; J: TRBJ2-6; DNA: TGTGCCATCGCCGGGACAGGTAGCTCTGGGGCCAACGTCCTGACTTTC; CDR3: CAIAGTGSSGANVLTF
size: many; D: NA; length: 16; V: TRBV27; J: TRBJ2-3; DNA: TGTGCCAGCAGCCCAAGGGGGGGACTACATCCAGATACGCAGTATTTT; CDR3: CASSPRGGLHPDTQYF
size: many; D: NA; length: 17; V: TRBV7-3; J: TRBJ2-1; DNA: TGTGCCAGCAGCGGATCCGGGCCCCGATTGGGGTACAATGAGCAGTTCTTC; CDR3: CASSGSGPRLGYNEQFF
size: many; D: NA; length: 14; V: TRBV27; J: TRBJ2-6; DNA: TGTGCCAGCAGGTGGTCCCGTGGGGCCAACGTCCTGACTTTC; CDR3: CASRWSRGANVLTF
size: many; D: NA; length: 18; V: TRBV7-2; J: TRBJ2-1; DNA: TGTGCCAGCAGATTCCCCTACGGGAGATCTGGAATATACAATGAGCAGTTCTTC; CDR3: CASRFPYGRSGIYNEQFF
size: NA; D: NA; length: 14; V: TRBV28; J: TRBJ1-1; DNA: TGTGCCAGCAGCCTGACTTGTGGGAACACTGAAGCTTTCTTT; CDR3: CASSLTCGNTEAFF
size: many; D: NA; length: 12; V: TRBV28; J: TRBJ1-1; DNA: TGTGCCAGCAGTTTAGACAGGTTTGAAGCTTTCTTT; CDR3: CASSLDRFEAFF
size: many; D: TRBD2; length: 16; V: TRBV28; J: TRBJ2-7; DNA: TGTGCCAGCAGTTTACTGATAGCGGGAGCTCTTTACGAGCAGTACTTC; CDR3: CASSLLIAGALYEQYF
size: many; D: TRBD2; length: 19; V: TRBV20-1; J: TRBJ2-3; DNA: TGCAGTGCTAGGAGGACAGCCGGGGAGCGGGAGGGCCTCCCAGATACGCAGTATTTT; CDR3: CSARRTAGEREGLPDTQYF